The T cell receptor beta chain described here comes from a study of blood T cell repertoires in COVID-19. Study-wide background: The United States, Italy and Spain provided the acute and convalescent COVID-19 samples. Sample material is recorded as cDNA or gDNA derived from T cells, B-cell-depleted T cells, or PBMCs.

Germline-derived CDR1 and CDR2 are LGHNA and YNFKEQ. Germline trimming cut 0 bases from V and 3 bases from J; bases unmatched to any gene: 10. The CDR3 sequence is 17 residues long. In this sample, this clone turned up once. Original data processing: The assay estimated nucleated cells by amplifying reference gene primers. The table came from immunoSEQ multiplex PCR; TCRdb's copy has only in-frame clones and leaves some out. V, J and clone size are taken as reported in that table, and D and trimming were inferred from the DNA itself. The data hold about 330,000 clones, with about nine tenths observed a single time. Seattle patients were enrolled while actively infected and followed longitudinally.

The V gene is TRBV4-2, the J gene TRBJ1-2, with 7 positions matching TRBD1. The sequencing sample was made of peripheral blood. This clonotype originated in a man aged 25 to 45 with COVID-19, enrolled during active disease. CDR3: CASSQDFRQGQYYGYTF. The CDR3 coding sequence is TGTGCCAGCAGCCAAGATTTTCGACAGGGCCAATACTATGGCTACACCTTC.